Detailed here is one T cell receptor beta chain. What it binds is not known. V shed 5 bases and J shed 2 bases, with 14 bases lying between them. The CDR3 is 15 amino acids. The germline V gene has CDR1 SGHDT and CDR2 YYEEEE. PCR employed 60 Vbeta and 13 Jbeta primers. Profiled with immunoSEQ multiplex PCR; TCRdb holds only in-frame clones, not every one. The data show some 150,000 clones, approximately 69% seen once. This sample stems from a study of cytomegalovirus exposure and HLA in healthy donors. Study context: Drawn from HLA-typed donors, 80 million to 95 million unique TCRs were held in an early data release. Regarding the study as a whole: An analysis was carried out at a later point. It showed that HLA-associated TCR beta chains were more clonally expanded than equally common non-associated chains.

The sample comprised PBMCs. This chain uses TRBV5-6 with TRBJ2-1; D might be TRBD1 (6 bases). This TCR was sampled from a young man in good health and CMV-seronegative. CDR3 residues: CASSPEPGAYNEQFF. Here the CDR3 DNA reads TGTGCCAGCAGTCCTGAACCAGGGGCCTACAATGAGCAGTTCTTC.